The next 6 T cell receptor beta chains were all read from a single sample in a study of cytomegalovirus exposure and HLA in healthy donors. Vbeta (60) and Jbeta (13) primers were used in the PCR. Generated by immunoSEQ multiplex PCR, the TCRdb table keeps only in-frame clones and is missing some. The sample includes about 120,000 clones, 77% of them seen just once. Sequenced: PBMCs. The receptors shown here come from a man in his forties in good health and CMV-seropositive.

This clone was detected once. The chain combines TRBV5-1 with TRBJ2-2, with 8 bases lining up with TRBD1. This CDR3 is 18 amino acids long. Germline V lookup: CDR1 SGHRS, CDR2 YFSETQ. V was clipped by 3 bases and J by 0 bases; unmatched bases: 10. This chain's CDR3 is CASSSPDRARPNTGELFF. The CDR3 coding sequence is TGCGCCAGCAGCTCCCCGGACAGGGCCCGTCCGAACACCGGGGAGCTGTTTTTT.

The chain uses TRBV4-1 and TRBJ1-5; the D gene is possibly TRBD1 (5 bases). Germline assignment: CDR1 MGHRA and CDR2 YSYEKL. CDR3 length: 15 amino acids. Trimming stripped 1 base from V and 2 bases from J, with 9 bases between. Here the CDR3 reads CASSQGGAGNQPQHF. In DNA, the CDR3 is TGCGCCAGCAGCCAAGGGGGCGCAGGCAATCAGCCCCAGCATTTT.

Details on this clone: One junction end disagrees with the germline gene, perhaps due to a read error. This chain joins TRBV25-1 and TRBJ2-4; a possible D gene is TRBD1 (5 bases). The germline V gene encodes CDR1 MGHDK and CDR2 SYGVNS. The CDR3 extends over 15 amino acids. CDR3 DNA: TGTGCCAGCAGTGAATCTCAGGGTTCCAAAAACAGTCAGTACTTC. It specifies CASSESQGSKNSQYF.

The chain combines TRBV4-2 with TRBJ2-7, with 9 nucleotides matching TRBD1. Looked up from germline, CDR1 is LGHNA and CDR2 is YNFKEQ. Germline trimming cut 0 bases from V and 2 bases from J; bases unmatched to any gene: 2. The CDR3 loop spans 15 amino acids. The CDR3 nucleotides are TGTGCCAGCAGCCAAGAACAGGGGGCAACCTACGAGCAGTACTTC. It codes for CASSQEQGATYEQYF.

The gene calls are TRBV28 and TRBJ2-7, with a possible D match to TRBD1 (6 bases). Germline values: CDR1 MDHEN, CDR2 SYDVKM. The length of the CDR3 is 15 residues. Trimming took 5 bases from V and 0 from J, leaving 14 bases between them. This chain's CDR3 is CASSPSTGISYEQYF. CDR3 nucleotide sequence: TGTGCCAGCAGTCCATCGACAGGAATCTCCTACGAGCAGTACTTC.

Worth noting for this clone: A far larger clone lies a single base away; this is likely a read error. This chain uses TRBV21-1 with TRBJ1-5. TRBV21-1 is noted as a pseudogene. This CDR3 has 19 amino acids. The CDR3 DNA is TGTGCCAGCAGCAAAGTAGCGTCAGAGGGACGGGGCGGGAGTCAGCCCCAGCATTTT. It yields the protein CASSKVASEGRGGSQPQHF.